A single sample is the source of the 23 T cell receptor beta chains below, sequenced in a study of T cells expressing NK-cell markers. TCRdb processed the 5' RACE reads again and assigns one entry to each CDR3 protein, with no DNA. The sample has around 470,000 distinct CDR3 sequences. Sequencing was performed on blood T cells: a sorted CD56 or NKG2C T cell subset, CD4+ or CD8+ T cells, or bulk PBMC T cells (not recorded which). Source of these receptors: a woman in her forties or fifties in good health.

The chain combines TRBV7-9 with TRBJ1-6. Germline CDR1 and CDR2: SEHNR and FQNEAQ (reference sequence). The CDR3 is 15 residues long. The CDR3 reads CASSSSGPANSPLHF.

The chain uses TRBV20-1 and TRBJ1-5; checking the TCRdb D call of TRBD1 is not possible without DNA. This CDR3 spans 13 amino acids. CDR1 and CDR2 (germline): DFQATT, SNEGSKA (reference sequence). The CDR3 is CSVLTGRGQPQHF.

V usage is TRBV7-6 and J usage is TRBJ2-5; TCRdb's assignment of TRBD1 cannot be checked, as there is no DNA. CDR3 length: 14 residues. The V gene's germline CDR1 is SGHVS and CDR2 FNYEAQ. The CDR3 spells CASSSDRGKETQYF.

The chain uses TRBV7-8 and TRBJ2-3; checking the TCRdb D call of TRBD1 is not possible without DNA. CDR1 is SGHVS and CDR2 is FQNEAQ in the germline V gene. CDR3 size: 15 residues. CDR3 in amino acids: CASSAWTGELDTQYF.

This chain links TRBV10-3 with TRBJ2-7; TCRdb reports TRBD2, a call that lacks DNA to check it against. There are 15 residues in the CDR3. Per the germline V gene, CDR1 is ENHRY and CDR2 is SYGVKD. CDR3 sequence reads: CAISHTTSGRMEQYF.

The genes are TRBV6-5 and TRBJ1-6; TCRdb indicates TRBD1, and absent DNA this call remains unverified. The CDR3 is made up of 14 amino acids. Germline CDR1 MNHEY, CDR2 SVGAGI. This CDR3 reads CASRFQGVISPLHF.

V gene TRBV12-3 or TRBV12-4 combines with J gene TRBJ2-5; TCRdb's D call, TRBD1, is unchecked because there is no DNA. The CDR3 sequence is 14 residues long. The CDR3 loop is CASSTRQGKETQYF.

The genes are TRBV12-3 or TRBV12-4 and TRBJ2-2; the TCRdb D gene call, TRBD2, has no DNA to confirm it. The CDR3 runs 18 residues. The CDR3 loop reads CASTESPIGGVYTGELFF.

The rearrangement joins TRBV29-1 to TRBJ2-3; no DNA is available, so the TRBD1 call from TCRdb remains unchecked. Germline lookup yields CDR1 SQVTM and CDR2 ANQGSEA. CDR3 length: 13 residues. The CDR3 here is CSVGPIQGDTQYF.

This chain uses TRBV10-2 with TRBJ2-2; lacking DNA, the TRBD1 call made by TCRdb goes unchecked. CDR3 size: 16 residues. CDR1 is WSHSY, CDR2 SAAADI, per germline. Here the CDR3 reads CASSEATPRNHGELFF.

The genes are TRBV20-1 and TRBJ2-7; without DNA, the TCRdb call of TRBD2 cannot be checked. This CDR3 contains 14 residues. CDR1 DFQATT and CDR2 SNEGSKA come from the germline V gene (reference sequence). CDR3 sequence: CSATRRAIAYEQYF.

This chain connects TRBV12-3 or TRBV12-4 to TRBJ2-2; TCRdb returns TRBD1, unconfirmable since there is no DNA. CDR3 length: 16 residues. The CDR3 loop is CASSRAAWGVRGELFF.

V and J are TRBV2 and TRBJ2-2; as DNA is missing, the TRBD1 call by TCRdb cannot be tested. This CDR3 has 14 amino acids. In germline, CDR1 is SNHLY, CDR2 FYNNEI. The CDR3 sequence: CASIGRGGTGELFF.

V is TRBV5-1 and J is TRBJ2-7; TCRdb gives TRBD1 as the D gene, but with no DNA this cannot be confirmed. The V gene's germline CDR1 is SGHRS and CDR2 YFSETQ. The CDR3 length is 14 residues. The CDR3 sequence: CASSSPGRGHEQYF.

The chain carries TRBV12-5 and TRBJ2-1; TCRdb gives TRBD1 as the D gene, but with no DNA this cannot be confirmed. CDR1 LGHNT and CDR2 FRNRAP come from the germline V gene. This CDR3 spans 13 amino acids. The CDR3 is CAARPGPSNEQFF.

The CDR3 loop reads CASKRDQNIQYF. The V call is TRBV2, the J call TRBJ2-4; lacking DNA, the TRBD2 call made by TCRdb goes unchecked. This CDR3 is built from 12 residues. Germline values: CDR1 SNHLY, CDR2 FYNNEI.

V usage is TRBV28 and J usage is TRBJ2-3; no DNA is available, so the TRBD1 call from TCRdb remains unchecked. Germline values: CDR1 MDHEN, CDR2 SYDVKM. The CDR3 length is 17 residues. This CDR3 is CASSRLGTGGYTDTQYF.

This chain uses TRBV6-5 with TRBJ2-5. Germline CDR1 and CDR2: MNHEY and SVGAGI. The CDR3 runs to 14 residues. CDR3 residues: CASKGIGNQETQYF.

The chain links TRBV24-1 to TRBJ2-2. Germline-derived CDR1 and CDR2 are KGHDR and SFDVKD. This CDR3 has 13 amino acids. The CDR3 sequence is CATRETAPGELFF.

The chain employs TRBV6-1 and TRBJ2-5; checking the TCRdb D call of TRBD2 is not possible without DNA. CDR1 and CDR2 (germline): MNHNS, SASEGT. CDR3 length equals 17 residues. CDR3 in amino acids: CASSLTSGRARFETQYF.

This sequence joins TRBV5-1 and TRBJ1-4; no DNA is available, so the TRBD1 call from TCRdb remains unchecked. Germline CDR1 SGHRS, CDR2 YFSETQ. CDR3 size: 15 residues. CDR3 sequence reads: CASSAWDGNNEKLFF.

The V call is TRBV12-3 or TRBV12-4, the J call TRBJ2-1. The CDR3 is 14 residues long. The CDR3 here is CASSLALRLNEQFF.

This sequence joins TRBV6-6 and TRBJ2-3. The CDR3 runs to 14 residues. Germline values: CDR1 MNHNY, CDR2 SVGAGI (reference sequence). The CDR3 loop reads CASSGPRFTDTQYF.